At least ten counts were recorded for the clone carrying this TCR beta chain. This record comes from a study of T cells in Graves' hyperthyroidism and ophthalmopathy. Across the whole study: Peripheral blood collection took place at initial diagnosis, before any treatment.

Amplification of TCR beta CDR3 regions used RNA as the template. The TCR CDR3 first-round RT-PCR relied on the HTBI primer set. Using its own MiXCR run on the multiplex PCR reads, TCRdb lists one record per CDR3 protein. The top ten hold about 25% of the sample, which has 450,000 to 650,000 distinct CDR3 sequences, around 21% seen once. The study based diagnoses on clinical symptoms, serum thyroxine and TRAb, thyroid ultrasound and orbital computed tomography. Germline lookup yields CDR1 DFQATT and CDR2 SNEGSKA (reference sequence). V was pared by 5 bases and J by 2 bases, with 4 bases of the junction left unmatched. The CDR3 has 14 residues.

This chain links TRBV20-1 with TRBJ2-3; TRBD2 matches at 10 bases. The clonotype originates from a young man with Graves' hyperthyroidism. Specimen: blood. CDR3 sequence: CSALTSGATDTQYF. The CDR3 region has the DNA TGCAGTGCTCTAACTAGCGGGGCCACAGATACGCAGTATTTT.